These T cell receptor beta chains were read from a single sample in a study of CD8 T cells in Susac syndrome. TCRdb reprocessed the immunoSEQ multiplex PCR reads via MiXCR and lists one record per CDR3 protein. The data contain about 210,000 distinct CDR3 sequences, nearly 97% of them seen just once; the ten biggest clones take up 0.085% to 0.095%. The sample comprised CD4+ T cells from PBMCs. The receptors derive from a human donor with multiple sclerosis. CDR3s include the opening cysteine and the closing phenylalanine or tryptophan. The D gene is left open where the match is weak.

V: TRBV3-1; D: NA; J: TRBJ2-1; length: 10; CDR3: CASSHHEQFF
V: TRBV5-4; D: TRBD2; J: TRBJ2-5; length: 16; CDR3: CASSRGGLAGVETQYF
V: TRBV15; D: NA; J: TRBJ2-1; length: 17; CDR3: CATSRVAVDLSYNEQFF
V: TRBV11-2; D: NA; J: TRBJ2-7; length: 14; CDR3: CASSLDGADYEQYF
V: TRBV20-1; D: NA; J: TRBJ1-1; length: 12; CDR3: CSAQAGNTEAFF
V: TRBV29-1; D: NA; J: TRBJ2-5; length: 14; CDR3: CSVLGTDYQETQYF
V: TRBV15; D: NA; J: TRBJ1-1; length: 13; CDR3: CATSRDLSTEAFF
V: TRBV14; D: NA; J: TRBJ1-1; length: 14; CDR3: CASSRRYMNTEAFF
V: TRBV29-1; D: TRBD1; J: TRBJ2-7; length: 14; CDR3: CSVEIPQGTYEQYF
V: TRBV11-2; D: NA; J: TRBJ2-1; length: 13; CDR3: CASSLGRGNEQFF
V: TRBV5-1; D: NA; J: TRBJ2-7; length: 13; CDR3: CASSLRGSYEQYF
V: TRBV29-1; D: NA; J: TRBJ2-6; length: 14; CDR3: CSVEAGSGANVLTF
V: TRBV20-1; D: NA; J: TRBJ1-2; length: 13; CDR3: CSARVPRVYGYTF
V: TRBV7-2; D: NA; J: TRBJ2-7; length: 13; CDR3: CASSLRQPYEQYF
V: TRBV5-1; D: NA; J: TRBJ2-3; length: 13; CDR3: CASRTGYTDTQYF
V: TRBV9; D: TRBD2; J: TRBJ2-2; length: 15; CDR3: CASSVGPSGAGELFF
V: TRBV7-2; D: NA; J: TRBJ1-2; length: 13; CDR3: CASSQSPTVGYTF
V: TRBV20-1; D: NA; J: TRBJ2-7; length: 12; CDR3: CSARTLGYEQYF
V: TRBV11-2; D: TRBD1; J: TRBJ1-1; length: 15; CDR3: CASSKQGAWDTEAFF
V: TRBV5-4; D: NA; J: TRBJ2-1; length: 14; CDR3: CASSAGTPYNEQFF
V: TRBV3-1; D: NA; J: TRBJ2-1; length: 15; CDR3: CASSQAILRGDEQFF
V: TRBV3-1; D: TRBD1; J: TRBJ1-1; length: 14; CDR3: CASSQDRGRDEAFF